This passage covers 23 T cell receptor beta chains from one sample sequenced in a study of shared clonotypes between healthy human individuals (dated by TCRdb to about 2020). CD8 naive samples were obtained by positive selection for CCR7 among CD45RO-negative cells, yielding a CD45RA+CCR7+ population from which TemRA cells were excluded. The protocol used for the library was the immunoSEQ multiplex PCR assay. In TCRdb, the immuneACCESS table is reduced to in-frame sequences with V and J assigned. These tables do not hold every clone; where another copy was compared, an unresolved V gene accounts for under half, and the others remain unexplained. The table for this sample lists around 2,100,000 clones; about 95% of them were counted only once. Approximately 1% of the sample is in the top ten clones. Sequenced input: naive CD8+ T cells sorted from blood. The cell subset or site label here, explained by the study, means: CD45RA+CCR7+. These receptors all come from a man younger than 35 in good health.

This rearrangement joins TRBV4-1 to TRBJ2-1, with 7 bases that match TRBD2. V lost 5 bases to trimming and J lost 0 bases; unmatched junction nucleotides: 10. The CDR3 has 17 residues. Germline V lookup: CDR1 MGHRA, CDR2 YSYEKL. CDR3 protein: CASSYPQAGSSYNEQFF. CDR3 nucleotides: TGCGCCAGCAGCTACCCACAAGCGGGGAGCTCCTACAATGAGCAGTTCTTC.

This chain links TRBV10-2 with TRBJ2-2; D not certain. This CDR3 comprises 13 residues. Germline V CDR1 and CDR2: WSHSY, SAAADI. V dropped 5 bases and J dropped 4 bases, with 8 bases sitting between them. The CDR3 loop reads CASSPGLTGELFF. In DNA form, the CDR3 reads TGCGCCAGCAGTCCGGGTCTCACCGGGGAGCTGTTTTTT.

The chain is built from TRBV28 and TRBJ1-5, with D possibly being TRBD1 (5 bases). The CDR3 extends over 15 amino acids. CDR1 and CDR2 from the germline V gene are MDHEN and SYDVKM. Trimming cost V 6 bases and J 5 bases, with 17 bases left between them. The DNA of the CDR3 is TGTGCCAGCAGCCCCATGGGGGAACTTGATCAGCCCCAGCATTTT. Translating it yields CASSPMGELDQPQHF. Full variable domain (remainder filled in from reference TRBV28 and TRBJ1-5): DVKVTQSSRYLVKRTGEKVFLECVQDMDHENMFWYRQDPGLGLRLIYFSYDVKMKEKGDIPEGYSVSREKKERFSLILESASTNQTSMYLCASSPMGELDQPQHFGDGTRLSIL.

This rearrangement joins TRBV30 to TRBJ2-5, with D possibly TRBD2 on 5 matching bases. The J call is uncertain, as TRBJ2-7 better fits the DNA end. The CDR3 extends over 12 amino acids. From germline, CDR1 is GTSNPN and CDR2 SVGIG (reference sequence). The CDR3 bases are TGTGCCTGGAAGGCTAGCACCTACGAGCAGTACTTC. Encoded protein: CAWKASTYEQYF.

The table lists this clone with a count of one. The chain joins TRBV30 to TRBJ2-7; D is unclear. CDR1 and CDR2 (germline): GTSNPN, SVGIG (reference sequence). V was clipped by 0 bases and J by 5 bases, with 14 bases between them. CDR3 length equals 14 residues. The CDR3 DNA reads TGTGCCTGGAGTGTACTTCGGCCCGAAGACGAGCAGTACTTC. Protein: CAWSVLRPEDEQYF.

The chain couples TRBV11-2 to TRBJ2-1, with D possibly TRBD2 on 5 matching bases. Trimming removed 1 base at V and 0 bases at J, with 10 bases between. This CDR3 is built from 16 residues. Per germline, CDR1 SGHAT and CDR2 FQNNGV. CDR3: CASSLGLGSSYNEQFF. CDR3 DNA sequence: TGTGCCAGCAGCTTAGGACTGGGGAGCTCCTACAATGAGCAGTTCTTC.

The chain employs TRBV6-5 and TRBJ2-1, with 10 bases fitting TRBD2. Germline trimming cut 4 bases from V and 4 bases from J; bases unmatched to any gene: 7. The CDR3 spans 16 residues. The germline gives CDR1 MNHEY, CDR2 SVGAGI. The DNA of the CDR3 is TGTGCCAGCAGTTCCGATCTAGCGGGAGCTTACAATGAGCAGTTCTTC. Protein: CASSSDLAGAYNEQFF.

CDR3 sequence reads: CASSARTSEQYF. For the CDR3, the DNA is TGTGCCAGCAGCGCTAGGACCTCCGAGCAGTACTTC. The chain is built from TRBV9 and TRBJ2-7; D gene uncertain. The CDR3 covers 12 residues. Germline V gene lookup returns CDR1 SGDLS and CDR2 YYNGEE. V was shortened by 3 bases and J by 6 bases, with 10 bases between the two germline ends.

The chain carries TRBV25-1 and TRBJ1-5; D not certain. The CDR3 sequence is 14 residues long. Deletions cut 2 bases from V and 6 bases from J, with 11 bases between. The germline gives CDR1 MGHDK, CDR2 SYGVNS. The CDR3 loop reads CASSEIAGSQPQHF. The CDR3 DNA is TGTGCCAGCAGTGAAATAGCCGGCAGTCAGCCCCAGCATTTT.

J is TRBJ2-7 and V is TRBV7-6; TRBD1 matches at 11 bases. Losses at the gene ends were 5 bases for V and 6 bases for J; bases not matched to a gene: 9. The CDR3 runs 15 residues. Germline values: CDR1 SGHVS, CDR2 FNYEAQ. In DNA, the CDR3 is TGTGCCAGCAGCCCTAGCAGGGGACAGGGGGGCGAGCAGTACTTC. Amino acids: CASSPSRGQGGEQYF.

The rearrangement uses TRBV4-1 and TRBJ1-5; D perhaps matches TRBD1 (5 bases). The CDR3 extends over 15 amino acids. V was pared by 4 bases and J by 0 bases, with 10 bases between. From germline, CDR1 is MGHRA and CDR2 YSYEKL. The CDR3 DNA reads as TGCGCCAGCAGCCGGGGGGGATATAGCAATCAGCCCCAGCATTTT. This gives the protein CASSRGGYSNQPQHF.

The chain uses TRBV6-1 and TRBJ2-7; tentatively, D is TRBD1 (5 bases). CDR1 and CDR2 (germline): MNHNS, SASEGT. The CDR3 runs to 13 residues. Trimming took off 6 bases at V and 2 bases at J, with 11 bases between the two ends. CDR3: CASSPSRAYEQYF. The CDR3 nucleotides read TGTGCCAGCAGCCCCTCCAGGGCCTACGAGCAGTACTTC.

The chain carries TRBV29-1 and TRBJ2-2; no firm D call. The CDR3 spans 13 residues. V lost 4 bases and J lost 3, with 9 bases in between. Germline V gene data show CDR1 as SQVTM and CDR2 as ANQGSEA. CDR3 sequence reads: CSVAGPHTGELFF. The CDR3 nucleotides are TGCAGCGTTGCAGGACCCCACACCGGGGAGCTGTTTTTT.

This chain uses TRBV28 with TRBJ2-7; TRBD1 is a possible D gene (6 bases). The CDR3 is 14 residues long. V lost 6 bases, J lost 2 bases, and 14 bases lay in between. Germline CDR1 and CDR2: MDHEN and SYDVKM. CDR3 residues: CASSQGIRAYEQYF. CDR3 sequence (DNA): TGTGCCAGCAGCCAGGGGATTCGGGCCTACGAGCAGTACTTC.

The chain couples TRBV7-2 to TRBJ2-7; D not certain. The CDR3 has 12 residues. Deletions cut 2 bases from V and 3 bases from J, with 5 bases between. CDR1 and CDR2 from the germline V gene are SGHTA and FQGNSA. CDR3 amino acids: CASSLYNYEQYF. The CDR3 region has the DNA TGTGCCAGCAGCTTATACAACTACGAGCAGTACTTC.

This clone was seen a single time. CDR3 bases: TGTGCCAGCACAAGGACCCCAGCCCCCTACGAGCAGTACTTC. Its translation is CASTRTPAPYEQYF. J is TRBJ2-7 and V is TRBV5-8; no clear D. With 6 bases removed from V and 2 bases from J, the gap between germline ends came to 15 bases. The CDR3 runs 14 residues. CDR1 SGHTS and CDR2 YDEGEE come from the germline V gene. Full variable domain (outside the CDR3, taken from reference TRBV5-8 and TRBJ2-7): EAGVTQSPTHLIKTRGQQATLRCSPISGHTSVYWYQQALGLGLQFLLWYDEGEERNRGNFPPRFSGRQFPNYSSELNVNALELEDSALYLCASTRTPAPYEQYFGPGTRLTVT.

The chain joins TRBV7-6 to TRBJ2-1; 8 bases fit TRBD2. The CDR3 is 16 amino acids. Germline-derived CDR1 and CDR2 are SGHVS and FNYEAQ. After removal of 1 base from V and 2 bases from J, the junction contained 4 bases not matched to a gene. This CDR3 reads CASSLDVAGTYNEQFF. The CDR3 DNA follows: TGTGCCAGCAGCTTAGATGTAGCGGGAACCTACAATGAGCAGTTCTTC. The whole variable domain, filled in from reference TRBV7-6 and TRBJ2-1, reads GAGVSQSPRYKVTKRGQDVALRCDPISGHVSLYWYRQALGQGPEFLTYFNYEAQQDKSGLPNDRFSAERPEGSISTLTIQRTEQRDSAMYRCASSLDVAGTYNEQFFGPGTRLTVL.

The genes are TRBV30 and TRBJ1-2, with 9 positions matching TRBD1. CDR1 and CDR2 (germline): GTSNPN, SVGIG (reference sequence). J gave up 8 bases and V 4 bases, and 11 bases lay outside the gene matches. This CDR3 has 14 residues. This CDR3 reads CAWNYRDRVHGYTF. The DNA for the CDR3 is TGTGCCTGGAATTACCGGGACAGGGTACACGGCTACACCTTC.

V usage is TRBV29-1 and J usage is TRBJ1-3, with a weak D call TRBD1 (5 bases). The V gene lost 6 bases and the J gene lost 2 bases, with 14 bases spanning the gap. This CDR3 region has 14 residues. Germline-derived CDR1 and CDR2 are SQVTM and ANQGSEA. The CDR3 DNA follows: TGCAGCGTCGCAGGGAGCTCGGCTGGAAACACCATATATTTT. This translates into CSVAGSSAGNTIYF.

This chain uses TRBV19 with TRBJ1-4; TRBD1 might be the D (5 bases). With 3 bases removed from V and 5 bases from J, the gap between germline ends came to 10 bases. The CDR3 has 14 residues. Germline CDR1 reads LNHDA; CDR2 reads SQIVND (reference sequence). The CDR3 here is CASSIGASNEKLFF. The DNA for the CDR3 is TGTGCCAGTAGTATTGGGGCCTCAAATGAAAAACTGTTTTTT. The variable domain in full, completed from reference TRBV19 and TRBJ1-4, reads DGGITQSPKYLFRKEGQNVTLSCEQNLNHDAMYWYRQDPGQGLRLIYYSQIVNDFQKGDIAEGYSVSREKKESFPLTVTSAQKNPTAFYLCASSIGASNEKLFFGSGTQLSVL.

The CDR3 is CASSFRMGQGSGANVLTF. CDR3 in DNA: TGTGCCAGCAGCTTTAGAATGGGACAGGGATCTGGGGCCAACGTCCTGACTTTC. This chain joins TRBV21-1 and TRBJ2-6; TRBD1 reflects the table's D call only, with no check against the DNA. TRBV21-1 is labeled a pseudogene. The CDR3 totals 18 residues.

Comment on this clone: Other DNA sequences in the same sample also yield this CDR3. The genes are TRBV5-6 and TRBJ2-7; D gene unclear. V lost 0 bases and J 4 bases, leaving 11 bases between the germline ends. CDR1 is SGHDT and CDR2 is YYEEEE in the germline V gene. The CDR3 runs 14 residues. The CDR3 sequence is CASSLEDGSYEQYF. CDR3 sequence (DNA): TGTGCCAGCAGCTTGGAGGACGGCTCTTACGAGCAGTACTTC.

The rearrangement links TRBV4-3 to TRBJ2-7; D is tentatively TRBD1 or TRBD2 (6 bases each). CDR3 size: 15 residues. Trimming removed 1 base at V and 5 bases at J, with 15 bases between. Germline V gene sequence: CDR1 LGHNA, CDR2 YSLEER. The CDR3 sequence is CASSQVQAGEDEQYF. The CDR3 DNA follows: TGCGCCAGCAGCCAAGTCCAGGCAGGGGAGGACGAGCAGTACTTC.